The rows below give T cell receptor beta chains drawn from one sample of a study of blood T cell repertoires in COVID-19. Sequenced by immunoSEQ multiplex PCR; TCRdb stores in-frame clones only, minus some. Altogether approximately 12,000 clones are present, around 83% being singletons, with the ten largest covering 20% to 30%. What was sequenced was peripheral blood. The source is a middle-aged man with active or convalescent COVID-19. CDR3s include the opening cysteine and the closing phenylalanine or tryptophan. The order of the fields is J gene, D gene, clone size, V gene, CDR3 protein, CDR3 DNA. The D gene is left open where the match is weak. Some rows mark clone size as missing; the rest say once, few, many or name a class of expanded clone.

J: TRBJ2-3
D: NA
size: NA
V: TRBV29-1
CDR3: CSVYPYRGTDTQYF
DNA: TGCAGCGTTTACCCTTACAGGGGCACAGATACGCAGTATTTT

J: TRBJ2-4
D: NA
size: NA
V: TRBV27
CDR3: CASRPWGQNIQYF
DNA: TGTGCCAGCAGGCCGTGGGGGCAAAACATTCAGTACTTC

J: TRBJ2-7
D: NA
size: medium-sized
V: TRBV2
CDR3: CASSETWGLAYEQYF
DNA: TGTGCCAGCAGTGAAACCTGGGGGCTGGCCTACGAGCAGTACTTC

J: TRBJ2-3
D: NA
size: once
V: TRBV3-1/TRBV3-2
CDR3: CASSQEGEMRADTQYF
DNA: TGTGCCAGCAGCCAAGAAGGAGAGATGCGGGCAGATACGCAGTATTTT

J: TRBJ2-7
D: NA
size: NA
V: TRBV2
CDR3: CASSATSNEQYF
DNA: TGTGCCAGCAGCGCTACTAGCAACGAGCAGTACTTC

J: TRBJ2-1
D: NA
size: NA
V: TRBV12-3/TRBV12-4
CDR3: CASSFEGVTEQFF
DNA: TGTGCCAGCAGTTTCGAGGGAGTAACTGAGCAGTTCTTC

J: TRBJ2-7
D: NA
size: NA
V: TRBV21-1
CDR3: CASTQAGDRGRNEQYF
DNA: TGTGCCAGCACCCAAGCGGGGGACAGGGGTCGAAACGAGCAGTACTTC

J: TRBJ1-5
D: NA
size: NA
V: TRBV6-2/TRBV6-3
CDR3: CASSSPSRGNQPQHF
DNA: TGTGCCAGCAGTTCCCCCAGCAGGGGTAATCAGCCCCAGCATTTT

J: TRBJ1-1
D: NA
size: NA
V: TRBV5-1
CDR3: CASSLSPQGQAFF
DNA: TGCGCCAGCAGCTTGAGTCCACAGGGTCAAGCTTTCTTT

J: TRBJ2-3
D: TRBD2
size: NA
V: TRBV10-1
CDR3: CASSEHPGLAGGTDTQYF
DNA: TGCGCCAGCAGTGAGCATCCGGGACTAGCGGGAGGCACAGATACGCAGTATTTT

J: TRBJ2-3
D: TRBD1
size: NA
V: TRBV29-1
CDR3: CSVRPGQGGDTQYF
DNA: TGCAGCGTCCGCCCGGGACAGGGAGGAGATACGCAGTATTTT

J: TRBJ1-2
D: TRBD1
size: NA
V: TRBV14
CDR3: CASSSLSGTGSDGYTF
DNA: TGTGCCAGCAGCTCCCTATCCGGGACAGGGAGCGATGGCTACACCTTC

J: TRBJ1-2
D: NA
size: NA
V: TRBV12-5
CDR3: CASVSRRLYGYTF
DNA: TGTGCTAGTGTATCCCGGAGGCTCTATGGCTACACCTTC

J: TRBJ2-5
D: NA
size: once
V: TRBV30
CDR3: CAWKRETQYF
DNA: TGTGCCTGGAAGAGGGAGACCCAGTACTTC

J: TRBJ1-2
D: NA
size: once
V: TRBV2
CDR3: CASSEALQDGYTF
DNA: TGTGCCAGCAGTGAAGCGCTTCAGGATGGCTACACCTTC

J: TRBJ1-1
D: NA
size: NA
V: TRBV6-5
CDR3: CASKSGISEAFF
DNA: TGTGCCAGCAAATCAGGGATTTCTGAAGCTTTCTTT

J: TRBJ2-1
D: TRBD2
size: NA
V: TRBV5-1
CDR3: CASSFVIAGEGNEQFF
DNA: TGCGCCAGCAGCTTCGTGATAGCGGGAGAGGGGAATGAGCAGTTCTTC

J: TRBJ2-2
D: TRBD1
size: NA
V: TRBV6-2/TRBV6-3
CDR3: CASSLEGGQGPRRTGELFF
DNA: TGTGCCAGCAGTTTAGAAGGGGGACAGGGACCTCGGCGCACCGGGGAGCTGTTTTTT

J: TRBJ1-2
D: TRBD1
size: NA
V: TRBV6-2/TRBV6-3
CDR3: CASSSSGTGSGYTF
DNA: TGTGCCAGCAGTTCCTCCGGGACAGGATCTGGCTACACCTTC

J: TRBJ1-1
D: NA
size: NA
V: TRBV6-6
CDR3: CASRGRDMNTEAFF
DNA: TGTGCCAGCAGGGGCAGGGACATGAACACTGAAGCTTTCTTT

J: TRBJ1-2
D: TRBD1
size: NA
V: TRBV6-1
CDR3: CASSEWDRAGYTF
DNA: TGTGCCAGCAGTGAGTGGGACAGGGCTGGCTACACCTTC

J: TRBJ2-3
D: TRBD2
size: NA
V: TRBV28
CDR3: CASTSGGGFTDTQYF
DNA: TGTGCCAGCACCTCTGGCGGGGGGTTCACAGATACGCAGTATTTT

J: TRBJ1-6
D: NA
size: NA
V: TRBV4-1
CDR3: CASSQVPFSYNSPLHF
DNA: TGCGCCAGCAGCCAAGTTCCGTTCTCCTATAATTCACCCCTCCACTTT

J: TRBJ1-4
D: NA
size: NA
V: TRBV28
CDR3: CASSFGRVGEKLFF
DNA: TGTGCCAGCAGTTTCGGCAGGGTGGGGGAAAAACTGTTTTTT

J: TRBJ1-1
D: TRBD1
size: NA
V: TRBV5-5
CDR3: CASSPGQRYEAFF
DNA: TGTGCCAGCAGCCCGGGACAGCGATATGAAGCTTTCTTT

J: TRBJ2-7
D: NA
size: few
V: TRBV7-9
CDR3: CASSPSSYEQYF
DNA: TGTGCCAGCAGCCCTAGCTCCTACGAGCAGTACTTC

J: TRBJ2-3
D: NA
size: NA
V: TRBV30
CDR3: CAWSGSGDTQYF
DNA: TGTGCCTGGAGTGGGAGTGGAGATACGCAGTATTTT

J: TRBJ2-5
D: NA
size: NA
V: TRBV14
CDR3: CASSDRSQETQYF
DNA: TGTGCCAGCAGCGACAGGAGTCAAGAGACCCAGTACTTC

J: TRBJ2-7
D: TRBD2
size: once
V: TRBV6-6
CDR3: CATGTSGTGEQYF
DNA: TGTGCCACCGGGACTAGCGGGACCGGCGAGCAGTACTTC

J: TRBJ2-1
D: NA
size: NA
V: TRBV9
CDR3: CASSSAGTAYNEQFF
DNA: TGTGCCAGCTCTAGCGCCGGGACAGCCTACAATGAGCAGTTCTTC

J: TRBJ1-3
D: TRBD1
size: NA
V: TRBV4-3
CDR3: CASSQDSEGASGNTIYF
DNA: TGCGCCAGCAGCCAAGATTCGGAGGGGGCTTCAGGAAACACCATATATTTT

J: TRBJ2-7
D: TRBD2
size: NA
V: TRBV5-1
CDR3: CASSLTLADPYEQYF
DNA: TGCGCCAGCAGCTTGACACTAGCGGACCCCTACGAGCAGTACTTC

J: TRBJ2-6
D: NA
size: NA
V: TRBV19
CDR3: CAKHPSSGANVLTF
DNA: TGTGCCAAACACCCAAGCTCTGGGGCCAACGTCCTGACTTTC

J: TRBJ2-4
D: NA
size: NA
V: TRBV7-9
CDR3: CASSITGLARAKNIQYF
DNA: TGTGCCAGCAGCATCACCGGACTCGCTAGGGCCAAAAACATTCAGTACTTC

J: TRBJ1-1
D: NA
size: NA
V: TRBV6-2/TRBV6-3
CDR3: CASSPRNDGQNEAFF
DNA: TGTGCCAGCAGCCCAAGAAACGACGGACAGAATGAAGCTTTCTTT